This T cell receptor (beta chain) is drawn from a study of shared clonotypes between healthy human individuals. Each subset's genomic DNA was shared equally among a number of immunoSEQ plates. TCRdb keeps only in-frame clones here, not all; method: immunoSEQ multiplex PCR. The data show about 450,000 clones, approximately 79% seen once. There were only Caucasian adults among the donors, and all lived in Nashville, Tennessee. When samples were unsorted, around 83 million PBMCs were used for genomic DNA. Concerning this clone itself: At one end the junction does not follow the germline gene, possibly because of a read error.

The CDR3 loop spans 17 amino acids. Germline V gene sequence: CDR1 PRHDT, CDR2 FYEKMQ (reference sequence). The receptor comes from a woman in her forties in good health. Some clones in this sample may be carry-over from other donors' samples. Specimen: PBMCs. V and J are TRBV13 and TRBJ2-7; possibly TRBD1 for D (6 bases). The CDR3 sequence is CASSLGGWAGDDYEQYF. CDR3 nucleotides: TGTGCCAGCAGCCTAGGCGGGTGGGCAGGGGATGATTACGAGCAGTACTTC. The entire variable domain, with the rest obtained from reference TRBV13 and TRBJ2-7, is as follows: AAGVIQSPRHLIKEKRETATLKCYPIPRHDTVYWYQQGPGQDPQFLISFYEKMQSDKGSIPDRFSAQQFSDYHSELNMSSLELGDSALYFCASSLGGWAGDDYEQYFGPGTRLTVT.